The 29 T cell receptor beta chains given below trace back to one sample, sequenced in a study of blood T cell repertoires in COVID-19. Repertoires were generated with immunoSEQ multiplex PCR, while TCRdb's copy carries only in-frame clones and drops some. The data contain approximately 46,000 clones, 82% of them singletons. Sequencing input: peripheral blood. The receptors come from a woman aged 70-85 years with acute or convalescent COVID-19.

The rearrangement links TRBV10-3 to TRBJ2-7; D gene unclear. This CDR3 contains 13 residues. V was shortened by 2 bases and J by 0 bases, with 5 bases between the two germline ends. Germline CDR1 and CDR2: ENHRY and SYGVKD. CDR3 protein: CAISEVYSYEQYF. DNA for the CDR3: TGTGCCATCAGTGAGGTATACTCCTACGAGCAGTACTTC.

This clone has just one count. This rearrangement joins TRBV4-1 to TRBJ1-5; D unresolved. V lost 0 bases and J 4 bases, leaving 7 bases between the germline ends. The V gene's germline CDR1 is MGHRA and CDR2 YSYEKL. The CDR3 contains 14 residues. CDR3 residues: CASSQDGVNQPQHF. In DNA form, the CDR3 reads TGCGCCAGCAGCCAAGATGGAGTTAATCAGCCCCAGCATTTT.

The V gene is TRBV6-5, the J gene TRBJ1-5; no reliable D call. Germline V gene lookup returns CDR1 MNHEY and CDR2 SVGAGI. The V end lost 7 bases, the J end lost 7 bases, and 17 bases lay between the germline ends. This CDR3 spans 14 amino acids. The CDR3 DNA follows: TGTGCCAGCACGGTGGAGGTCTTCGGGCAGCCCCAGCATTTT. Amino acids: CASTVEVFGQPQHF.

The J gene is TRBJ2-7, the V gene TRBV29-1; the D gene is possibly TRBD2 (5 bases). V lost 6 bases and J lost 1, with 16 bases in between. CDR1 SQVTM and CDR2 ANQGSEA come from the germline V gene. The CDR3 totals 14 residues. CDR3 protein: CSVVLAGLSYEQYF. The DNA for the CDR3 is TGCAGCGTGGTTCTGGCGGGCCTGTCCTACGAGCAGTACTTC.

This chain's CDR3 is CASSGTAFNQPQHF. CDR3 sequence (DNA): TGTGCCAGCAGTGGGACAGCTTTCAATCAGCCCCAGCATTTT. The chain joins TRBV27 to TRBJ1-5, with TRBD1 identical over 7 bases. Germline CDR1 MNHEY, CDR2 SMNVEV (reference sequence). This CDR3 region has 14 residues. The V segment lost 5 bases and the J segment 3 bases; nucleotides outside the gene matches: 4.

The chain employs TRBV2 and TRBJ2-1; 11 bases are shared with TRBD2. Per the germline V gene, CDR1 is SNHLY and CDR2 is FYNNEI. Trimming removed 6 bases from V and 0 bases from J; junction bases left unmatched: 16. This CDR3 has 20 amino acids. CDR3 in amino acids: CASSYLMTSGIAISYNEQFF. In nucleotides, the CDR3 is TGTGCCAGCAGCTACTTGATGACTAGCGGGATCGCGATCTCCTACAATGAGCAGTTCTTC.

This rearrangement joins TRBV18 to TRBJ2-5; 8 nucleotides agree with TRBD2. V was clipped by 3 bases and J by 5 bases; unmatched bases: 11. This CDR3 has 16 amino acids. Per the germline V gene, CDR1 is KGHSH and CDR2 is LQKENI. Here the CDR3 reads CASSPLSAGDGETQYF. The DNA of the CDR3 is TGTGCCAGCTCACCCCTTTCAGCGGGAGATGGTGAGACCCAGTACTTC.

The chain combines TRBV5-1 with TRBJ2-7; 10 bases line up with TRBD2. This CDR3 comprises 16 residues. Germline values: CDR1 SGHRS, CDR2 YFSETQ. The J segment lost 5 bases and the V segment lost 2 bases, leaving 10 bases of the junction unmatched. The CDR3 DNA reads as TGCGCCAGCAGCTTACCCCTAGCGGGAGAAATAAACGAGCAGTACTTC. Amino acids: CASSLPLAGEINEQYF.

This clone was counted between two and nine times. The chain links TRBV19 to TRBJ1-2; D might be TRBD1 (5 bases). The CDR3 is made up of 15 amino acids. In germline, CDR1 is LNHDA, CDR2 SQIVND (reference sequence). The V end was cut by 3 bases, the J end by 2 bases, with 13 bases between. The CDR3 region is CASSISWGSNYGYTF. The CDR3, as DNA: TGTGCCAGTAGTATTTCCTGGGGCTCGAACTATGGCTACACCTTC.

This chain joins TRBV15 and TRBJ2-4; TRBD1 matches 8 bases. Germline CDR1 and CDR2: LNHNV and YYDKDF (reference sequence). The CDR3 is 16 residues long. V shed 2 bases, J shed 2 bases, and the junction held 5 bases outside the gene matches. The DNA for the CDR3 is TGTGCCACCAGCAGAAGACAGGGGAGTTCCAAAAACATTCAGTACTTC. Encoded protein: CATSRRQGSSKNIQYF.

The chain carries TRBV11-3 and TRBJ2-3; a weak D match, TRBD1 (5 bases). The CDR3 contains 16 residues. The V end was cut by 3 bases, the J end by 4 bases, with 17 bases between. CDR1 is SGHNT, CDR2 YENEEA, per germline. CDR3 coding DNA: TGTGCCAGCAGCTTCACGACAGATCTAGGGGCAGATACGCAGTATTTT. Residues: CASSFTTDLGADTQYF.

The gene calls are TRBV6-1 and TRBJ2-3, with 8 bases matching TRBD2. This CDR3 region has 17 residues. V shed 4 bases and J 2 bases; nucleotides not matched to a gene: 11. The V gene's germline CDR1 is MNHNS and CDR2 SASEGT. The CDR3 nucleotides read TGTGCCAGCAGTGCCCTCTCCCAGCGGGGGTACACAGATACGCAGTATTTT. It specifies CASSALSQRGYTDTQYF.

The chain recombines TRBV12-3 or TRBV12-4 with TRBJ1-2, with 8 bases matching TRBD1. J gave up 4 bases and V 5 bases, and 3 bases lay outside the gene matches. The CDR3 runs to 13 residues. CDR3 bases: TGTGCCAGCAGTGGACAGGGATTCTATGGCTACACCTTC. Translation gives CASSGQGFYGYTF.

V gene TRBV10-3 combines with J gene TRBJ1-1; TRBD1 is a possible D gene (6 bases). CDR1 is ENHRY, CDR2 SYGVKD, per germline. The germline V and J ends were trimmed by 3 bases and 8 bases, with 13 bases remaining between them. This CDR3 is 13 amino acids long. CDR3: CAISDRQVREAFF. The CDR3 DNA reads TGTGCCATCAGTGATAGACAGGTCAGAGAAGCTTTCTTT.

V and J are TRBV6-2 or TRBV6-3 and TRBJ1-6; D is uncertain. With 2 bases removed from V and 7 bases from J, the gap between germline ends came to 6 bases. Germline lookup yields CDR1 MNHEY and CDR2 SVGEGT. This CDR3 comprises 13 residues. The CDR3 coding sequence is TGTGCCAGCAGTTACCAACGGAATTCACCCCTCCACTTT. This encodes CASSYQRNSPLHF.

This chain links TRBV5-1 with TRBJ2-7, with 11 bases fitting TRBD2. Germline assignment: CDR1 SGHRS and CDR2 YFSETQ. The CDR3 runs 12 residues. Germline trimming cut 5 bases from V and 6 bases from J; bases unmatched to any gene: 1. CDR3 sequence (DNA): TGCGCCAGCAGTAGCGGGGGGGTCGAGCAGTACTTC. Translating gives CASSSGGVEQYF.

This chain joins TRBV30 and TRBJ1-5; 9 positions match TRBD1. CDR3 length: 14 residues. From germline, CDR1 is GTSNPN and CDR2 SVGIG (reference sequence). V lost 2 bases to trimming and J lost 4 bases; unmatched junction nucleotides: 3. DNA of the CDR3: TGTGCCTGGAGTCCCGGACAGGGGAATCAGCCCCAGCATTTT. Translated: CAWSPGQGNQPQHF.

This rearrangement joins TRBV5-3 to TRBJ2-7, with D perhaps TRBD1 (5 bases). TRBV5-3 is noted as an ORF with a role that remains uncertain. The V gene lost 8 bases and the J gene lost 1 base, with 16 bases spanning the gap. This CDR3 region has 14 residues. The CDR3 nucleotides are TGTGCCAGTCCGAGGACACCTAGGTCCTACGAGCAGTACTTC. It yields the protein CASPRTPRSYEQYF.

This clone was seen only a few times. CDR3 coding DNA: TGTGCCAGCAGCGTCGGGACTGTGGCCACTGAAGCTTTCTTT. It yields the protein CASSVGTVATEAFF. V gene TRBV9 combines with J gene TRBJ1-1, with D tentatively TRBD1 (5 bases). Germline CDR1 SGDLS, CDR2 YYNGEE. CDR3 length: 14 residues. Trimming took off 2 bases at V and 4 bases at J, with 12 bases between the two ends. The whole variable domain, filled in from reference TRBV9 and TRBJ1-1, reads DSGVTQTPKHLITATGQRVTLRCSPRSGDLSVYWYQQSLDQGLQFLIQYYNGEERAKGNILERFSAQQFPDLHSELNLSSLELGDSALYFCASSVGTVATEAFFGQGTRLTVV.

This chain connects TRBV2 to TRBJ2-2, with TRBD1 matching over 8 bases. The CDR3 has 15 residues. Germline V gives CDR1 SNHLY, CDR2 FYNNEI. Trimming at V came to 5 bases and at J to 6 bases, leaving 8 bases not matched to a gene. The chain's CDR3 is CASSLQGDFSGELFF. In DNA form, the CDR3 reads TGTGCCAGCAGTCTACAGGGGGACTTTTCCGGGGAGCTGTTTTTT.

This sequence joins TRBV19 and TRBJ2-2, with 8 bases that match TRBD1. Trimming at V came to 8 bases and at J to 2 bases, leaving 4 bases not matched to a gene. The CDR3 is 14 residues long. CDR1 and CDR2 (germline): LNHDA, SQIVND (reference sequence). The CDR3 nucleotides read TGTGCCAGTTCTGACAGGGGAAACACCGGGGAGCTGTTTTTT. This translates into CASSDRGNTGELFF.

The rearrangement joins TRBV7-2 to TRBJ2-3; 7 bases line up with TRBD1. The V and J ends lost 4 bases and 6 bases, in that order; junction bases with no gene match: 16. CDR3 length: 17 residues. Germline V gene data show CDR1 as SGHTA and CDR2 as FQGNSA. The CDR3 region is CASSSYKGTVSLDTQYF. In DNA, the CDR3 is TGTGCCAGCAGCTCTTACAAGGGGACAGTTTCTTTGGATACGCAGTATTTT.

This rearrangement joins TRBV11-2 to TRBJ1-2, with 9 bases matching TRBD1. V was clipped by 5 bases and J by 6 bases; unmatched bases: 13. There are 16 residues in the CDR3. Germline-derived CDR1 and CDR2 are SGHAT and FQNNGV. As DNA, the CDR3 is TGTGCCAGCAGCAGAAATCGGGACAGGGAAAACGATGGCTACACCTTC. Protein product: CASSRNRDRENDGYTF.

CDR3 DNA sequence: TGTGCCGCAGGGGACTATGGCTACACCTTC. This sequence encodes CAAGDYGYTF. The chain carries TRBV15 and TRBJ1-2; D possibly corresponds to TRBD1 (6 bases). The germline V gene encodes CDR1 LNHNV and CDR2 YYDKDF (reference sequence). The CDR3 covers 10 residues. With 11 bases removed from V and 3 bases from J, the gap between germline ends came to 7 bases.

This clone appeared a few times. J is TRBJ1-1 and V is TRBV16; D is perhaps TRBD1 (6 bases). Trimming took off 1 base at V and 4 bases at J, with 10 bases between the two ends. The CDR3 is made up of 14 amino acids. Germline CDR1 KGHSY, CDR2 FQNENV. The CDR3 is CASSQFRGSTEAFF. The DNA for the CDR3 is TGTGCCAGCAGCCAATTCAGGGGCAGCACTGAAGCTTTCTTT.

The rearrangement links TRBV6-2 or TRBV6-3 to TRBJ1-2; 10 bases fit TRBD1. V shed 6 bases and J 4 bases; nucleotides not matched to a gene: 8. The CDR3 spans 15 residues. Germline CDR1 is MNHEY and CDR2 is SVGEGT. The CDR3 loop reads CASRPPGQGSYGYTF. The CDR3 nucleotides are TGTGCCAGCAGACCTCCGGGACAGGGGAGCTATGGCTACACCTTC.

The rearrangement links TRBV9 to TRBJ2-3; tentatively, D is TRBD1 (5 bases). V lost 0 bases, J lost 2 bases, and 13 bases lay in between. Per germline, CDR1 SGDLS and CDR2 YYNGEE. This CDR3 contains 16 residues. Here the CDR3 DNA reads TGTGCCAGCAGCGTAGCTGGGGCAGCCTCCACAGATACGCAGTATTTT. This gives the protein CASSVAGAASTDTQYF.

The chain is built from TRBV11-3 and TRBJ2-4; 12 nucleotides align to TRBD2. There are 19 residues in the CDR3. V gave up 1 base and J gave up 0 bases; unmatched junction bases: 7. Germline V CDR1 and CDR2: SGHNT, YENEEA. The CDR3 DNA is TGTGCCAGCAGCTTAGCTCTAGCGGGAGGGATGCTAGCCAAAAACATTCAGTACTTC. Amino acid sequence: CASSLALAGGMLAKNIQYF.

CDR3 residues: CASSYSGGDPYEQYF. DNA for the CDR3: TGTGCCAGCAGTTACAGTGGCGGAGACCCCTACGAGCAGTACTTC. The genes are TRBV6-5 and TRBJ2-7; D ambiguous. CDR1 is MNHEY and CDR2 is SVGAGI in the germline V gene. Trimming shortened V by 2 bases and J by 2 bases, and 13 bases separated the two germline ends. This CDR3 spans 15 amino acids.